This TCR beta chain was identified during a study of OX40 agonist ivuxolimab in advanced cancers. Concerning the study at large: Ivuxolimab was a fully human IgG2 agonistic monoclonal antibody targeting the costimulatory receptor OX40 (CD134). The point of sequencing TCRbeta in the periphery was to test whether ivuxolimab changed TCR sequence diversity and drove clonal T-cell expansion. Prior anti-PD-1, anti-PD-L1 or anti-CTLA-4 therapy was permitted, and checkpoint inhibitors had been received by about two fifths of dose-escalation patients. Among the approximately 50 dose-escalation patients, around 20 had hepatocellular carcinoma, about 15 melanoma, 9 renal cell carcinoma and 9 head and neck cancer. In the dose-escalation cohort, 75% to 85% of patients were male, and the mean age was 60 years with a range of roughly 23 to 79. Partial responses occurred in three dose-escalation patients, of whom one had hepatocellular carcinoma and two had cutaneous melanoma. Intravenous ivuxolimab was administered to patients every 2 weeks at six dose levels: 0.01, 0.1, 0.3, 1.5, 3 and 10 mg/kg. The monotherapy dose-escalation portion (N ≈ 55 patients) of the phase I ivuxolimab trial is reported in the paper.

The CDR3 numbers 18 residues from cysteine through phenylalanine. Of the read, only the CDR3 DNA is kept; its 54 bases are in frame from base 1. Sequences MNHEY (CDR1) and SMNVEV (CDR2) are obtained from the germline V gene (reference sequence). Trimming takes 5 bases from V and 1 base from J, and the germline ends sit 20 bases apart. Regarding this clone: The antigen it binds to is not known. The record has no base qualities; no much larger clone is one base away.

The trial excluded patients who had a history of autoimmune disease or who were on systemic immunosuppression. Peripheral blood for TCR sequencing was drawn from every dose cohort at baseline, at cycle 4 day 1 and at cycle 7 day 1. Samples came from an open-label, multicenter, first-in-human phase I dose-escalation trial of ivuxolimab. Adults with locally advanced or metastatic melanoma, renal cell carcinoma, hepatocellular carcinoma or head and neck squamous cell carcinoma were enrolled in the trial. Before TCR sequencing, CD4+ T cells and CD8+ T cells were sorted from peripheral blood as separate populations. To sequence the TCRbeta CDR3 region, genomic DNA was isolated from the sorted cells. The immunoSEQ Assay was used to sequence the TCRbeta CDR3 regions. TCRdb stores this immuneACCESS table with in-frame sequences only. Part of the clones is absent; in the studies checked, under half of the shortfall reflects unresolved V genes, and no reason is known for the rest. Across this sample there are tens of thousands of clones, with 80% to 90% seen only once. About 0.72% of the sample rests with the top ten.

Overall study results and their limits: Low levels of normalized T-cell clonal expansion were also seen in some patients who did not respond. In partial responders in the 0.1-3.0 mg/kg groups, normalized peripheral clonal expansion was found to be among the lowest, especially among CD8+ T cells. Antigen specificity was not determined for the clonally expanded peripheral T cells. Clonal expansion of both CD4+ and CD8+ blood T cells was observed from baseline to week 6 at doses 0.1 to 3.0 mg/kg. After ivuxolimab, more expanded clones were found on average in CD8+ T cells than in CD4+ T cells.

Recombination joined TRBV27 with TRBJ2-2; perhaps TRBD1 is the D gene, with 6 bases matching. The sequence was collected from an adult with an advanced solid tumor such as melanoma, head and neck, liver or kidney cancer. The sequencing used CD4+ or CD8+ T cells sorted from blood, collected in a trial of the OX40 agonist ivuxolimab. Here the CDR3 is given as CASSNHKLGGVNTGELFF. The DNA is as follows: TGTGCCAGCAGTAATCATAAATTAGGGGGAGTGAACACCGGGGAGCTGTTTTTT.